This T cell receptor (beta chain) derives from a study of shared clonotypes between healthy human individuals. It was around 220 ng DNA, about 30,000 T cell genomes, that sorted-subset replicate PCRs used. Measured with immunoSEQ multiplex PCR; TCRdb has only the in-frame clones, and not every one. The table has some 2.1 million clones, around 95% seen once. Germline CDR1 and CDR2: LNHDA and SQIVND (reference sequence). The length of the CDR3 is 16 residues. V lost 3 bases to trimming and J lost 2 bases, with 14 bases between them. Note on this clone: As yet, its antigen is unknown.

Overall study results and limits: Enrolling few donors narrowed the genetic and exposure-history diversity that was represented.

CD45RO-negative CD8 cells positively selected for CCR7 made up the naive population, which excluded terminally differentiated effector memory CD45RA+ cells. This clonotype was obtained from a man between 18 and 29 years old in good health. Some clones in this sample may be carry-over from other donors' samples. The specimen sequenced was naive CD8+ T cells from PBMCs. The V call is TRBV19, the J call TRBJ1-5; maybe TRBD1 (6 bases). CDR3 protein: CASSISRGLGNQPQHF. As DNA, the CDR3 is TGTGCCAGTAGTATCTCCAGGGGACTTGGCAATCAGCCCCAGCATTTT.